A single sample is the source of the 18 T cell receptor beta chains below, sequenced in a study of T cells in tumors and immune-related adverse events. Produced via immunoSEQ multiplex PCR; TCRdb's table is partial and in-frame only. The table shows about 4,900 clones, with around three fifths occurring only once. Sequenced material: gut tissue, taken from a patient treated with anti-PD-1 therapy. Receptors originate from a female donor with metastatic renal cell carcinoma.

The chain carries TRBV11-2 and TRBJ1-4; no definite D call. V shed 2 bases and J shed 11 bases, with 18 bases lying between them. CDR1 is SGHAT, CDR2 FQNNGV, per germline. The CDR3 consists of 15 residues. This CDR3 is CASSLLGGLDEKLFF. The CDR3 DNA sequence: TGTGCCAGCAGCTTATTAGGCGGACTTGACGAGAAACTGTTTTTT. The full variable domain, in which reference TRBV11-2 and TRBJ1-4 provide the parts outside the CDR3, is EAGVAQSPRYKIIEKRQSVAFWCNPISGHATLYWYQQILGQGPKLLIQFQNNGVVDDSQLPKDRFSAERLKGVDSTLKIQPAKLEDSAVYLCASSLLGGLDEKLFFGSGTQLSVL.

The rearrangement uses TRBV6-1 and TRBJ2-7; 12 nucleotides line up with TRBD2. V trimming: 5 bases; J trimming: 3 bases; junction bases outside the gene matches: 2. CDR1 is MNHNS and CDR2 is SASEGT in the germline V gene. The CDR3 contains 14 residues. The CDR3 DNA follows: TGTGCCAGCAGTAGACTAGCGGGGGACTACGAGCAGTACTTC. Translating it yields CASSRLAGDYEQYF.

In this sample, this clone is medium-sized. The V call is TRBV4-1, the J call TRBJ2-3; 8 nucleotides agree with TRBD2. Per germline, CDR1 MGHRA and CDR2 YSYEKL. J lost 4 bases, V lost 5 bases, and 5 bases had no gene match. The CDR3 extends over 14 amino acids. For the CDR3, the DNA is TGCGCCAGCAGCGAGCGGGAGAGCCCAGATACGCAGTATTTT. Protein sequence: CASSERESPDTQYF.

The chain couples TRBV2 to TRBJ2-7; a weak D match, TRBD2 (6 bases). This CDR3 contains 12 residues. Germline lookup yields CDR1 SNHLY and CDR2 FYNNEI. V was clipped by 4 bases and J by 3 bases, with 7 bases between them. In DNA, the CDR3 is TGTGCCAGCAGTGCGGACTACTACGAGCAGTACTTC. It codes for CASSADYYEQYF.

This clone occurred once. The chain joins TRBV18 to TRBJ1-2; D remains ambiguous. The ends were cut back, 4 bases at V and 1 base at J, with 10 bases in the middle. The CDR3 contains 14 residues. The germline CDR1 and CDR2 sequences are KGHSH and LQKENI. CDR3 nucleotide sequence: TGTGCCAGCTCACTCGTCCAGAGTAACTATGGCTACACCTTC. Translation gives CASSLVQSNYGYTF.

The chain recombines TRBV6-5 with TRBJ2-1, with a tentative D call TRBD1 (6 bases). V was shortened by 6 bases and J by 10 bases, with 13 bases between the two germline ends. The V gene's germline CDR1 is MNHEY and CDR2 SVGAGI. This CDR3 has 12 residues. The CDR3 is CASSSTGREQFF. DNA of the CDR3: TGTGCCAGCAGCAGTACAGGGCGCGAGCAGTTCTTC.

The rearrangement uses TRBV5-1 and TRBJ2-3, with a tentative D call TRBD2 (5 bases). The CDR3 has 16 residues. Germline V lookup: CDR1 SGHRS, CDR2 YFSETQ. V lost 0 bases and J lost 0, with 11 bases in between. The CDR3 is CASSLVGSASTDTQYF. In nucleotides, the CDR3 is TGCGCCAGCAGCTTGGTTGGGAGCGCTAGCACAGATACGCAGTATTTT.

The chain couples TRBV10-2 to TRBJ1-4; 8 nucleotides agree with TRBD1. The CDR3 extends over 12 amino acids. CDR1 and CDR2 from the germline V gene are WSHSY and SAAADI. Trimming cost V 9 bases and J 7 bases; bases outside gene matches: 4. The CDR3 nucleotides read TGCGCCAGTGGACAGGGACGTGAAAAACTGTTTTTT. Encoded protein: CASGQGREKLFF.

The chain uses TRBV4-3 and TRBJ2-7; 12 positions match TRBD1. CDR1 and CDR2 (germline): LGHNA, YSLEER. The CDR3 consists of 19 residues. V dropped 2 bases and J dropped 0; count of bases not matched to a gene: 11. The CDR3 protein is CASSQQPGQGAIYSYEQYF. CDR3 nucleotides: TGCGCCAGCAGCCAACAACCGGGACAGGGGGCAATTTACTCCTACGAGCAGTACTTC.

The CDR3 spells CASSLTDIHEKLFF. The DNA of the CDR3 is TGCGCCAGCAGCTTGACGGACATTCATGAAAAACTGTTTTTT. V usage is TRBV5-1 and J usage is TRBJ1-4; perhaps TRBD1 as D (5 bases). The germline V gene has CDR1 SGHRS and CDR2 YFSETQ. The length of the CDR3 is 14 residues. V was clipped by 1 base and J by 6 bases, with 10 bases between them.

The chain employs TRBV11-2 and TRBJ1-3, with D tentatively TRBD1 (6 bases). CDR1 and CDR2 (germline): SGHAT, FQNNGV. The CDR3 has 15 amino acids. Between the trimmed V and J ends, which lost 3 bases and 1 base, there was a span of 10 bases. The CDR3: CASSFGRGSGNTIYF. The CDR3 region has the DNA TGTGCCAGCAGCTTCGGCAGGGGTTCTGGAAACACCATATATTTT.

The rearrangement links TRBV6-5 to TRBJ2-5; 8 bases match TRBD1. There are 13 residues in the CDR3. V was clipped by 0 bases and J by 6 bases; unmatched bases: 0. CDR1 MNHEY and CDR2 SVGAGI come from the germline V gene. CDR3 nucleotide sequence: TGTGCCAGCAGTTACTCCAGGGGGCAGACCCAGTACTTC. It translates to CASSYSRGQTQYF.

This chain joins TRBV7-9 and TRBJ2-7; TRBD2 agrees at 7 bases. After removal of 1 base from V and 2 bases from J, the junction contained 5 bases not matched to a gene. CDR3 length: 15 residues. The V gene's germline CDR1 is SEHNR and CDR2 FQNEAQ (reference sequence). The CDR3: CASSLVIAGAYEQYF. CDR3 bases: TGTGCCAGCAGCTTAGTTATCGCGGGAGCCTACGAGCAGTACTTC.

The rearrangement joins TRBV19 to TRBJ2-3; either TRBD1 or TRBD2 may fit D (6 bases each). The ends were cut back, 7 bases at V and 5 bases at J, with 22 bases in the middle. From germline, CDR1 is LNHDA and CDR2 SQIVND (reference sequence). The CDR3 sequence is 16 residues long. CDR3 sequence: CASKPGVAGAGDTQYF. The CDR3 nucleotides are TGTGCCAGTAAGCCGGGGGTGGCAGGGGCGGGAGATACGCAGTATTTT.

J is TRBJ1-5 and V is TRBV12-5; D might be TRBD1 (5 bases). The V and J ends lost 11 bases and 6 bases respectively, with 14 bases between them. This CDR3 has 12 amino acids. Germline V gives CDR1 LGHNT, CDR2 FRNRAP. CDR3: CARFGAGQPQHF. The CDR3 nucleotides are TGTGCTCGATTTGGGGCCGGTCAGCCCCAGCATTTT.

This clone has just a few counts. J is TRBJ1-5 and V is TRBV5-8; D unclear. Germline V lookup: CDR1 SGHTS, CDR2 YDEGEE. V was trimmed by 0 bases and J by 3 bases, leaving 7 bases between them. The CDR3 runs 14 residues. CDR3 region: CASSLGQINQPQHF. The DNA for the CDR3 is TGTGCCAGCAGCTTGGGACAAATCAATCAGCCCCAGCATTTT.

The chain has TRBV11-3 and TRBJ2-5; D is perhaps TRBD1 (6 bases). V dropped 3 bases and J dropped 6 bases, with 11 bases sitting between them. CDR1 SGHNT and CDR2 YENEEA come from the germline V gene. CDR3 size: 13 residues. CDR3 nucleotide sequence: TGTGCCAGCAGCTTCGGTACAGGGCAGACCCAGTACTTC. Its protein product is CASSFGTGQTQYF.

The chain combines TRBV12-5 with TRBJ2-5; a possible D gene is TRBD1 (6 bases). The V and J ends lost 6 bases and 5 bases respectively, with 16 bases between them. The CDR3 spans 14 residues. Germline CDR1 and CDR2: LGHNT and FRNRAP. The CDR3 sequence is CASGRWAGEETQYF. CDR3 DNA sequence: TGTGCTAGTGGGAGGTGGGCAGGGGAGGAGACCCAGTACTTC.